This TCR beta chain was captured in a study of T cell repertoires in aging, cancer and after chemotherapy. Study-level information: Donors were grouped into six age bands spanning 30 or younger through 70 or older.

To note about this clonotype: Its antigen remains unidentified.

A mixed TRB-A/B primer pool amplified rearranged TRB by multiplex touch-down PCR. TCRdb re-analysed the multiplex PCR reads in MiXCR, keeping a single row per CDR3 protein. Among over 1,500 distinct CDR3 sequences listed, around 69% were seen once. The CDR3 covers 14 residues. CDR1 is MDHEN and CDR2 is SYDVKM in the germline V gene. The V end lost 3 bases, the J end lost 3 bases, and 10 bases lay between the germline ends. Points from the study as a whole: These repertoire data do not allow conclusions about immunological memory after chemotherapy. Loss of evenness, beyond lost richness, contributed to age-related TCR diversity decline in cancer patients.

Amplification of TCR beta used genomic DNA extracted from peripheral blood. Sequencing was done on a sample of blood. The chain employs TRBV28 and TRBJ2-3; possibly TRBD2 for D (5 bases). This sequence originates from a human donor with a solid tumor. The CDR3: CASSFISGTDTQYF. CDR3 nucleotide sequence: TGTGCCAGCAGTTTTATCTCGGGAACAGATACGCAGTATTTT.